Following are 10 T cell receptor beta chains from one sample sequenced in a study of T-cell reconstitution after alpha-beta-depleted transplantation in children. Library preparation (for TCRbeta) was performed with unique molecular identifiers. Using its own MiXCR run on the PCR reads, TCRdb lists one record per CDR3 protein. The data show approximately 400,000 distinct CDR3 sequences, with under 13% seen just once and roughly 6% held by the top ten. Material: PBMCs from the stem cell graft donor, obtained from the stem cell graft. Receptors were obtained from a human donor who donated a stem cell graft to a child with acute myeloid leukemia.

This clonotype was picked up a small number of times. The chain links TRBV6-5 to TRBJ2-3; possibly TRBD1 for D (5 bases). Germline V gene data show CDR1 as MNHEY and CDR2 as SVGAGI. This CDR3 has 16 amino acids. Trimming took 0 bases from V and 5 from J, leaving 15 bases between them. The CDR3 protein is CASSYSLGEAQDTQYF. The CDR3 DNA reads TGTGCCAGCAGTTACTCCCTAGGGGAAGCTCAAGATACGCAGTATTTT.

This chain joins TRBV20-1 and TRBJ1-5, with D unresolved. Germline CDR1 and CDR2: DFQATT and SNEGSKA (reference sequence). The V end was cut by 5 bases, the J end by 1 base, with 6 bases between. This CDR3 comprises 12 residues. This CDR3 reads CSAEESNQPQHF. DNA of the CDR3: TGCAGTGCTGAAGAGAGCAATCAGCCCCAGCATTTT.

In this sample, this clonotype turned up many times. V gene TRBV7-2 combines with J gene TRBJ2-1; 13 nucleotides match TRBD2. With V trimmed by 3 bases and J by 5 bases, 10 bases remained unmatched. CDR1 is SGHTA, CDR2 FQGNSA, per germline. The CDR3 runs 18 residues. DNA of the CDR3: TGTGCCAGCAGCTTCGGATACAGACTAGCGGGAGGTAACAATGAGCAGTTCTTC. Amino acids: CASSFGYRLAGGNNEQFF.

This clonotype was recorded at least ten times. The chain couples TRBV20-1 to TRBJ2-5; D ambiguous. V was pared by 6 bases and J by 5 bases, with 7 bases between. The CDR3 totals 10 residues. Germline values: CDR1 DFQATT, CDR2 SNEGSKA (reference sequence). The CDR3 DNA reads TGCAGTGCGGCGATTGAGACCCAGTACTTC. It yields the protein CSAAIETQYF.

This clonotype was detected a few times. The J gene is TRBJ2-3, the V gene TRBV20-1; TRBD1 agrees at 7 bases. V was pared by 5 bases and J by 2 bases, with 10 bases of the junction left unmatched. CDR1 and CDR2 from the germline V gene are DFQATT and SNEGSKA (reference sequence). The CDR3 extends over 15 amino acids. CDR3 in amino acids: CSAGDRANPTDTQYF. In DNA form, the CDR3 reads TGCAGTGCTGGTGACAGGGCGAACCCCACAGATACGCAGTATTTT.

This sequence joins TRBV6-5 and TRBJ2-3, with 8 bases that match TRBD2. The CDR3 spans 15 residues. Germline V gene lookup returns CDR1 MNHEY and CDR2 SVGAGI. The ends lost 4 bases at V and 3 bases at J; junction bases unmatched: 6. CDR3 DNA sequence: TGTGCCAGCAGTTTCACGGGGGGGAAAACAGATACGCAGTATTTT. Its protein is CASSFTGGKTDTQYF.

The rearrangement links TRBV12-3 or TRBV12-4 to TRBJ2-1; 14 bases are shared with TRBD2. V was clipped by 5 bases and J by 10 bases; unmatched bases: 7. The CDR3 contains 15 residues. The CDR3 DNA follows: TGTGCCAGCAGTACGGGACTAGCGGGAGCCAGGGAGCAGTTCTTC. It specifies CASSTGLAGAREQFF.

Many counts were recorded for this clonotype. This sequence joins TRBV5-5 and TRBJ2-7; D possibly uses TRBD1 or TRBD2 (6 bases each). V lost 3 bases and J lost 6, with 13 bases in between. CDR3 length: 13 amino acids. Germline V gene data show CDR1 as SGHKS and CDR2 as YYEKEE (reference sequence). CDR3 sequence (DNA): TGTGCCAGCAGCTCCACACAGGGAGGCGAGCAGTACGTC. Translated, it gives CASSSTQGGEQYV.

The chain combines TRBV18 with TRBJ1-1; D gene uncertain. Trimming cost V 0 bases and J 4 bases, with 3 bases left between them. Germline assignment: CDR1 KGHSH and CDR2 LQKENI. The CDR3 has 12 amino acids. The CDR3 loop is CASSPPVTEAFF. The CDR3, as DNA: TGTGCCAGCTCACCACCGGTCACTGAAGCTTTCTTT.

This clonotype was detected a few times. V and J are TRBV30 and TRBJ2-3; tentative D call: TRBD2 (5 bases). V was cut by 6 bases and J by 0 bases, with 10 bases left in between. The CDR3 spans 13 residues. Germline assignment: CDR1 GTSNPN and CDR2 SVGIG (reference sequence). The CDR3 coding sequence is TGTGCCTGTGGCGGGTACAGCACAGATACGCAGTATTTT. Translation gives CACGGYSTDTQYF.